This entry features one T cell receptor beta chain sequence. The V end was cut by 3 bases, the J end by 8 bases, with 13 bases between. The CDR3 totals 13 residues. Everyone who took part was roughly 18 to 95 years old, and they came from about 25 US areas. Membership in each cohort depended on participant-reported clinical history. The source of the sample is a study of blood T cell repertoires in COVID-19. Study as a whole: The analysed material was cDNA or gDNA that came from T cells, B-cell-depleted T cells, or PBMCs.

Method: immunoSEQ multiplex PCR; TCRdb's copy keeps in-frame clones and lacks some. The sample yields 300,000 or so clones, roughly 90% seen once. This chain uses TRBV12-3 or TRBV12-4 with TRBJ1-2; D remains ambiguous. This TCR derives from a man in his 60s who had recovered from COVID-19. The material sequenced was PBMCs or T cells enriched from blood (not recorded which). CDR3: CASSFIPSEGYTF. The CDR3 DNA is TGTGCCAGCAGTTTCATCCCCTCCGAGGGCTACACCTTC.